The 2 T cell receptor beta chains presented below share a single source sample, sequenced in a study of T cells in Graves' hyperthyroidism and ophthalmopathy. Researchers amplified the TCR beta CDR3 regions from RNA transcripts. A first-round RT-PCR of the TCR CDR3 used the HTBI primer set. TCRdb independently ran MiXCR on the multiplex PCR reads; one entry per CDR3 protein. The sample contains about 260,000 distinct CDR3 sequences, roughly 20% of which appear only once. Sequencing was carried out using blood. The receptors were sampled from a young man with Graves' ophthalmopathy.

The V gene is TRBV6-1, the J gene TRBJ1-1; D gene uncertain. The CDR3 length is 9 residues. Looked up from germline, CDR1 is MNHNS and CDR2 is SASEGT. Trimming pared 8 bases from V and 11 bases from J, leaving 9 bases between. The CDR3 sequence is CASGLDAFF. In DNA, the CDR3 is TGTGCCAGCGGTTTGGACGCTTTCTTT.

V is TRBV19 and J is TRBJ2-3; possibly TRBD2 for D (5 bases). This CDR3 has 15 amino acids. Germline V gene sequence: CDR1 LNHDA, CDR2 SQIVND (reference sequence). V was clipped by 5 bases and J by 3 bases, with 15 bases between them. DNA for the CDR3: TGTGCCAGTAGTTTGTCCCGGGATGGGACAGATACGCAGTATTTT. It is translated as CASSLSRDGTDTQYF. Drawing the rest from reference TRBV19 and TRBJ2-3, the complete variable domain is DGGITQSPKYLFRKEGQNVTLSCEQNLNHDAMYWYRQDPGQGLRLIYYSQIVNDFQKGDIAEGYSVSREKKESFPLTVTSAQKNPTAFYLCASSLSRDGTDTQYFGPGTRLTVL.